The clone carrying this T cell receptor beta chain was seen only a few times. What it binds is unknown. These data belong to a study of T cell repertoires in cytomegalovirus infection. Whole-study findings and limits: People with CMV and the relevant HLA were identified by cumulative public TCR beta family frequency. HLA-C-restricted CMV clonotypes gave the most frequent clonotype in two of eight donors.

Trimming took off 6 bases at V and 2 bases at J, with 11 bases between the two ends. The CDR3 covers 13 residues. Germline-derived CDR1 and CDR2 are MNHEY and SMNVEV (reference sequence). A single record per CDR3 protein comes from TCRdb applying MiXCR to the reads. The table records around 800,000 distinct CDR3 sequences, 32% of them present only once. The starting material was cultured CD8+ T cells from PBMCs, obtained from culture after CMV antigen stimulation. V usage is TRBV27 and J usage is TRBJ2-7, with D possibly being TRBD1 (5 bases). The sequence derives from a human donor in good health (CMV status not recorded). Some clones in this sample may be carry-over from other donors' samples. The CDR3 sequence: CASSLRGPYEQYV. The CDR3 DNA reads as TGTGCCAGCAGCTTAAGGGGTCCCTACGAGCAGTACGTC.